The clone carrying this T cell receptor (beta chain) was seen many times. This specimen comes from a study of CD8 T cells in ankylosing spondylitis. With 3 bases removed from V and 3 bases from J, the gap between germline ends came to 17 bases. Germline loops: CDR1 DFQATT, CDR2 SNEGSKA (reference sequence). The CDR3 runs to 15 residues. A single record per CDR3 protein comes from TCRdb applying MiXCR to the 5' RACE reads. The repertoire consists of about 140,000 distinct CDR3 sequences, with roughly 8.4% occurring once and the leading ten covering less than 7.5%. Sequenced: synovial fluid, either unsorted or a sorted T cell fraction (not recorded which). The TCR originated in a male donor with ankylosing spondylitis. The gene calls are TRBV20-1 and TRBJ1-1; no clear D gene. The CDR3 reads CSASKWGTVDTEAFF. The CDR3 bases are TGCAGTGCTAGTAAGTGGGGTACGGTGGACACTGAAGCTTTCTTT.